This is a list of T cell receptor beta chains from one sample in a study of neurological immune-mediated disorders. TCRdb re-analysed the 5' RACE reads in MiXCR, keeping a single row per CDR3 protein. The sample has about 78,000 distinct CDR3 sequences; roughly 4.7% are singletons. The sequenced sample consisted of PBMCs. These receptors all come from a woman in her 30s with multiple sclerosis. Both conserved end residues are part of each CDR3. Each record gives: D gene, J gene, CDR3 length, V gene, clone size, CDR3 protein, CDR3 DNA. The D gene is left open where the match is weak. Rows may omit the clone size; those that give it use once, few, many or a size class.

D gene: TRBD1; J gene: TRBJ1-1; CDR3 length: 13; V gene: TRBV10-2; clone size: many; CDR3 protein: CASRWTGGTEAFF; CDR3 DNA: TGCGCCAGCAGGTGGACAGGGGGCACTGAAGCTTTCTTT
D gene: NA; J gene: TRBJ1-6; CDR3 length: 14; V gene: TRBV6-6; clone size: many; CDR3 protein: CASSQPIQGQGFHF; CDR3 DNA: TGTGCCAGCAGTCAGCCGATACAGGGCCAGGGGTTCCACTTT
D gene: NA; J gene: TRBJ2-5; CDR3 length: 17; V gene: TRBV7-9; clone size: NA; CDR3 protein: CASSHTPTWGGEETQYF; CDR3 DNA: TGTGCCAGCAGCCACACTCCTACTTGGGGTGGGGAAGAGACCCAGTACTTC
D gene: NA; J gene: TRBJ2-1; CDR3 length: 14; V gene: TRBV14; clone size: NA; CDR3 protein: CASSQATLSAEQFF; CDR3 DNA: TGTGCCAGCAGCCAAGCGACTCTTAGTGCTGAGCAGTTCTTC
D gene: TRBD1; J gene: TRBJ1-5; CDR3 length: 15; V gene: TRBV18; clone size: many; CDR3 protein: CASSPLPGGNQPQHF; CDR3 DNA: TGTGCCAGCTCACCATTGCCAGGGGGGAATCAGCCCCAGCATTTT
D gene: NA; J gene: TRBJ1-2; CDR3 length: 18; V gene: TRBV29-1; clone size: many; CDR3 protein: CSVGPLPTGHSTNYGYTF; CDR3 DNA: TGCAGCGTTGGGCCGCTTCCGACAGGACACTCCACTAACTATGGCTACACCTTC
D gene: TRBD1; J gene: TRBJ1-2; CDR3 length: 13; V gene: TRBV30; clone size: many; CDR3 protein: CAWRRTGGNGYTF; CDR3 DNA: TGTGCCTGGAGACGGACAGGGGGCAATGGCTACACCTTC
D gene: TRBD1; J gene: TRBJ1-5; CDR3 length: 16; V gene: TRBV11-3; clone size: many; CDR3 protein: CASSYRTGGFDQPQHF; CDR3 DNA: TGTGCCAGCAGCTATCGGACAGGGGGCTTCGATCAGCCCCAGCATTTT
D gene: NA; J gene: TRBJ1-4; CDR3 length: 17; V gene: TRBV5-5; clone size: many; CDR3 protein: CASSLFWVDATNEKLFF; CDR3 DNA: TGTGCCAGCAGCTTGTTCTGGGTTGATGCAACTAATGAAAAACTGTTTTTT
D gene: NA; J gene: TRBJ2-1; CDR3 length: 15; V gene: TRBV20-1; clone size: NA; CDR3 protein: CSARESVSSYNEQFF; CDR3 DNA: TGCAGTGCTAGAGAGAGCGTCAGCTCCTACAATGAGCAGTTCTTC
D gene: NA; J gene: TRBJ1-6; CDR3 length: 13; V gene: TRBV20-1; clone size: NA; CDR3 protein: CSARVQGYSPLHF; CDR3 DNA: TGCAGTGCTAGAGTACAGGGATATTCACCCCTCCACTTT
D gene: NA; J gene: TRBJ2-1; CDR3 length: 16; V gene: TRBV7-9; clone size: many; CDR3 protein: CASSPIGGGSYNEQFF; CDR3 DNA: TGTGCCAGCAGCCCGATCGGGGGAGGATCCTACAATGAGCAGTTCTTC
D gene: NA; J gene: TRBJ2-7; CDR3 length: 13; V gene: TRBV18; clone size: NA; CDR3 protein: CASSGDPTYEQYF; CDR3 DNA: TGTGCCAGCTCAGGGGACCCAACCTACGAGCAGTACTTC
D gene: NA; J gene: TRBJ2-2; CDR3 length: 15; V gene: TRBV4-1; clone size: many; CDR3 protein: CASSQDILPPGELFF; CDR3 DNA: TGCGCCAGCAGCCAAGATATACTTCCCCCCGGGGAGCTGTTTTTT
D gene: NA; J gene: TRBJ2-2; CDR3 length: 16; V gene: TRBV5-1; clone size: many; CDR3 protein: CASSRGPPRDTGELFF; CDR3 DNA: TGCGCCAGCAGCCGGGGACCACCACGAGACACCGGGGAGCTGTTTTTT
D gene: TRBD2; J gene: TRBJ2-1; CDR3 length: 11; V gene: TRBV10-2; clone size: NA; CDR3 protein: CASSRGGEQFF; CDR3 DNA: TGCGCCAGCTCCCGCGGGGGTGAGCAGTTCTTC
D gene: TRBD2; J gene: TRBJ2-7; CDR3 length: 13; V gene: TRBV5-1; clone size: many; CDR3 protein: CASSVSGRDEQYF; CDR3 DNA: TGCGCCAGCAGCGTGAGCGGGAGGGACGAGCAGTACTTC
D gene: NA; J gene: TRBJ1-6; CDR3 length: 15; V gene: TRBV30; clone size: few; CDR3 protein: CAWSVRGGDNSPLHF; CDR3 DNA: TGTGCCTGGAGTGTACGGGGGGGAGATAATTCACCCCTCCACTTT
D gene: NA; J gene: TRBJ2-1; CDR3 length: 17; V gene: TRBV5-1; clone size: many; CDR3 protein: CASSLAGGRMKQGEQFF; CDR3 DNA: TGCGCCAGCAGCTTGGCGGGAGGCCGGATGAAACAGGGTGAGCAGTTCTTC
D gene: NA; J gene: TRBJ2-5; CDR3 length: 11; V gene: TRBV24-1; clone size: many; CDR3 protein: CATSDSETQYF; CDR3 DNA: TGTGCCACCAGTGATTCAGAGACCCAGTACTTC
D gene: NA; J gene: TRBJ2-2; CDR3 length: 13; V gene: TRBV20-1; clone size: many; CDR3 protein: CSAMGHRTGELFF; CDR3 DNA: TGCAGTGCGATGGGACACCGCACCGGGGAGCTGTTTTTT
D gene: NA; J gene: TRBJ1-2; CDR3 length: 11; V gene: TRBV28; clone size: few; CDR3 protein: CASSGGGGYTF; CDR3 DNA: TGTGCCAGCAGCGGGGGAGGTGGCTACACCTTC
D gene: TRBD2; J gene: TRBJ2-1; CDR3 length: 16; V gene: TRBV20-1; clone size: many; CDR3 protein: CSARDPAGGLYNEQFF; CDR3 DNA: TGCAGTGCTAGAGATCCGGCGGGAGGCCTTTACAATGAGCAGTTCTTC
D gene: TRBD2; J gene: TRBJ2-3; CDR3 length: 16; V gene: TRBV20-1; clone size: many; CDR3 protein: CSAQTPTSGSSDTQYF; CDR3 DNA: TGCAGTGCCCAAACTCCGACTAGCGGGAGTTCAGATACGCAGTATTTT
D gene: NA; J gene: TRBJ1-2; CDR3 length: 11; V gene: TRBV20-1; clone size: many; CDR3 protein: CSARDEYGYTF; CDR3 DNA: TGCAGTGCTAGAGATGAGTATGGCTACACCTTC
D gene: NA; J gene: TRBJ1-1; CDR3 length: 14; V gene: TRBV14; clone size: many; CDR3 protein: CASSQVHGSGEAFF; CDR3 DNA: TGTGCCAGCAGCCAAGTACACGGTTCGGGTGAAGCTTTCTTT
D gene: TRBD1; J gene: TRBJ2-7; CDR3 length: 12; V gene: TRBV20-1; clone size: many; CDR3 protein: CSATGTEYEQYF; CDR3 DNA: TGCAGTGCAACCGGGACAGAATACGAGCAGTACTTC
D gene: NA; J gene: TRBJ2-1; CDR3 length: 13; V gene: TRBV20-1; clone size: few; CDR3 protein: CSARDPGLNEQFF; CDR3 DNA: TGCAGTGCTAGAGATCCGGGGCTCAATGAGCAGTTCTTC
D gene: NA; J gene: TRBJ2-3; CDR3 length: 15; V gene: TRBV12-3/TRBV12-4; clone size: NA; CDR3 protein: CASSLAGLASDTQYF; CDR3 DNA: TGTGCCAGCAGTTTAGCGGGTCTAGCCTCAGATACGCAGTATTTT
D gene: NA; J gene: TRBJ1-5; CDR3 length: 12; V gene: TRBV20-1; clone size: few; CDR3 protein: CSARQVNQPQHF; CDR3 DNA: TGCAGTGCTAGACAGGTGAATCAGCCCCAGCATTTT
D gene: NA; J gene: TRBJ2-7; CDR3 length: 12; V gene: TRBV20-1; clone size: many; CDR3 protein: CSARVGLAEQYF; CDR3 DNA: TGCAGTGCTAGAGTGGGACTCGCCGAGCAGTACTTC
D gene: NA; J gene: TRBJ1-1; CDR3 length: 13; V gene: TRBV5-1; clone size: many; CDR3 protein: CASSFDGNTEAFF; CDR3 DNA: TGCGCCAGCAGCTTTGACGGGAACACTGAAGCTTTCTTT
D gene: TRBD2; J gene: TRBJ2-5; CDR3 length: 15; V gene: TRBV20-1; clone size: many; CDR3 protein: CSGRTSGRAGETQYF; CDR3 DNA: TGCAGTGGCAGGACTAGCGGGAGGGCCGGGGAGACCCAGTACTTC
D gene: TRBD1; J gene: TRBJ2-1; CDR3 length: 14; V gene: TRBV15; clone size: many; CDR3 protein: CASRDRGTYNEQFF; CDR3 DNA: TGTGCCTCCCGAGACAGGGGAACCTACAATGAGCAGTTCTTC
D gene: NA; J gene: TRBJ1-5; CDR3 length: 15; V gene: TRBV18; clone size: few; CDR3 protein: CASSPKRSSDQPQHF; CDR3 DNA: TGTGCCAGCTCACCAAAACGCTCCAGCGACCAGCCCCAGCATTTT
D gene: TRBD2; J gene: TRBJ2-5; CDR3 length: 21; V gene: TRBV4-1; clone size: many; CDR3 protein: CASSHPSSGLAGSASQETQYF; CDR3 DNA: TGCGCCAGCAGCCACCCGTCGTCGGGACTAGCGGGGAGCGCCTCCCAAGAGACCCAGTACTTC
D gene: NA; J gene: TRBJ1-2; CDR3 length: 17; V gene: TRBV7-3; clone size: NA; CDR3 protein: CASSLGQGAPQSQGYTF; CDR3 DNA: TGTGCCAGCAGCTTAGGACAAGGTGCCCCTCAATCTCAGGGCTACACCTTC
D gene: NA; J gene: TRBJ1-6; CDR3 length: 13; V gene: TRBV5-1; clone size: NA; CDR3 protein: CASSLSRLAPLHF; CDR3 DNA: TGCGCCAGCAGCTTGTCTAGGCTCGCACCCCTCCACTTT
D gene: TRBD1; J gene: TRBJ2-1; CDR3 length: 12; V gene: TRBV20-1; clone size: many; CDR3 protein: CSSTGWMNEQFF; CDR3 DNA: TGCAGTTCGACAGGGTGGATGAATGAGCAGTTCTTC
D gene: TRBD1; J gene: TRBJ2-7; CDR3 length: 14; V gene: TRBV27; clone size: many; CDR3 protein: CASSSGQGSYEQYF; CDR3 DNA: TGTGCCAGCTCGTCAGGACAGGGCTCCTACGAGCAGTACTTC
D gene: NA; J gene: TRBJ1-2; CDR3 length: 12; V gene: TRBV5-1; clone size: few; CDR3 protein: CASSSDSNGYTF; CDR3 DNA: TGCGCCAGCAGCTCCGACAGTAATGGCTACACCTTC
D gene: NA; J gene: TRBJ2-2; CDR3 length: 14; V gene: TRBV5-1; clone size: many; CDR3 protein: CASSPSSESGELFF; CDR3 DNA: TGCGCCAGCAGTCCCTCTAGCGAATCCGGGGAGCTGTTTTTT
D gene: TRBD2; J gene: TRBJ2-7; CDR3 length: 13; V gene: TRBV20-1; clone size: NA; CDR3 protein: CSAPGAGGDEQYF; CDR3 DNA: TGCAGTGCGCCAGGAGCGGGAGGTGACGAGCAGTACTTC
D gene: NA; J gene: TRBJ2-5; CDR3 length: 13; V gene: TRBV10-3; clone size: many; CDR3 protein: CAISERQRETQYF; CDR3 DNA: TGTGCCATCAGTGAGCGACAGCGAGAGACCCAGTACTTC